This T cell receptor (beta chain) was recovered during a study of monozygotic twins with inflammatory bowel disease. Study-level findings and limits: Varied immunosuppressive treatments among patients may have increased repertoire variability. The results supported no single strong signal or clonotype associated with IBD.

As regards this clonotype: Its antigen is unknown.

Germline loops: CDR1 DFQATT, CDR2 SNEGSKA (reference sequence). This CDR3 spans 12 amino acids. Per sample, reverse transcription was split into eight reactions. The authors ran two nested PCRs of about 16 and 10 cycles on TCRalpha and TCRbeta cDNA. No DNA is given; TCRdb re-called the 5' RACE reads and lists each CDR3 protein once. Found here are around 450,000 distinct CDR3 sequences; the top ten clones hold about 2.2%. The receptor's source is a human donor with ulcerative colitis or Crohn's disease, or a healthy co-twin of an affected twin (not recorded which). The V call is TRBV20-1, the J call TRBJ2-5; the D call of TRBD2 rests on TCRdb alone, since no DNA is present to check it. What was sequenced was blood. The chain's CDR3 is CSGQDFQETQYF.